This record looks at one T cell receptor (beta chain) sequence and its context. Profiled with immunoSEQ multiplex PCR; TCRdb holds only in-frame clones, not every one. The sample has more than 400,000 clones, about 92% seen once; the top ten hold about 4.1%. The sample originates from a study of Ad26.COV2.S vaccination and SARS-CoV-2 variants. Germline V CDR1 and CDR2: LGHNT, FRNRAP. This CDR3 has 20 amino acids. Trimming shortened V by 3 bases and J by 4 bases, and 28 bases separated the two germline ends. Treatment described: 15 to 20 received Ad26.COV2.S at low or high dose, single or two shots; about five received placebo; per-sample allocation not given. Sample collection was performed on day 63 after the first vaccine or placebo injection.

The input for sequencing was peripheral blood, taken in a trial of Ad26.COV2.S vaccine versus placebo. The receptor was derived from a person aged 18-65 years who received the Ad26.COV2.S COVID-19 vaccine or a placebo. The chain links TRBV12-5 to TRBJ2-1; TRBD2 might be the D (6 bases). The CDR3 here is CASGFAGASTGALKYNEQFF. The CDR3 nucleotides read TGTGCTAGTGGTTTTGCGGGCGCTTCTACGGGAGCTCTTAAGTACAATGAGCAGTTCTTC.